This T cell receptor (beta chain) was identified during a study of blood T cell repertoires in COVID-19. TCRdb's table, derived via immunoSEQ multiplex PCR, lists solely in-frame clones and lacks some. The repertoire holds around 46,000 clones, with more than 75% as singletons. CDR1 and CDR2 from the germline V gene are LNHDA and SQIVND (reference sequence). This CDR3 spans 15 amino acids. V lost 7 bases and J 1 base, leaving 16 bases between the germline ends. The V call is TRBV19, the J call TRBJ1-2, with a possible D match to TRBD1 (6 bases). This receptor was taken from a human donor in a cohort sampled during active COVID-19. The specimen sequenced was peripheral blood. The CDR3, as DNA: TGTGCCAGTACCCCCCGGGACACCTATAACTATGGCTACACCTTC. Translation gives CASTPRDTYNYGYTF.